The subject of this entry is one T cell receptor beta chain. Its target is unknown. Germline V CDR1 and CDR2: SQVTM, ANQGSEA. The CDR3 extends over 16 amino acids. Trimming removed 0 bases from V and 7 bases from J; junction bases left unmatched: 11. The data derive from a study of identical twins. Study-level findings and limits: Without tracking the same donors, conclusions rested on cross-sectional statistical analysis. The study found excess low generation probability among twin-shared out-of-frame alpha sequences.

Only healthy Caucasians were included as donors. Template switching created a universal primer site, and the cDNA included unique molecular identifiers. TCRdb recomputed calls from the 5' RACE reads with MiXCR, one row per CDR3 protein. The data show some 660,000 distinct CDR3 sequences, with 8.5% to 9.5% seen just once and about 0.98% held by the top ten. The data also belong to a second study, concerning yellow fever vaccine responses in identical twins.

This sequence joins TRBV29-1 and TRBJ2-4, with 8 nucleotides matching TRBD2. Sequencing was done on a sample of PBMCs. This receptor was identified in a woman younger than 35 in good health. The CDR3 DNA follows: TGCAGCGTTGAAGATCGGGCTAGCGGGCGGGGGAACATTCAGTACTTC. Its protein is CSVEDRASGRGNIQYF.